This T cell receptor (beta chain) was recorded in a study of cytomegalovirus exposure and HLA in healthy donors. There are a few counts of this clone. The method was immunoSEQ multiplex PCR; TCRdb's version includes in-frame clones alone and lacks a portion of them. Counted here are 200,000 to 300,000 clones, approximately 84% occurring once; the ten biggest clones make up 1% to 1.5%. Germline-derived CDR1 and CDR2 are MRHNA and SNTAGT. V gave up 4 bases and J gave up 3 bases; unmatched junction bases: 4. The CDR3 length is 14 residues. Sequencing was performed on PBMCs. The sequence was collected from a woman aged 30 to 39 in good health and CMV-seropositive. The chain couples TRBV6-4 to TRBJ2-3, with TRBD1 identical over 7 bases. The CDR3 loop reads CASSGTGGTDTQYF. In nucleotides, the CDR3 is TGTGCCAGCAGTGGGACAGGAGGAACAGATACGCAGTATTTT.